This T cell receptor beta chain is drawn from a study of T cell responses to AZD1222 COVID-19 vaccine. General observations from the study: Donors were largely white British and mainly female; clonal diversity was possibly underestimated. Receipt of two AZD1222 doses was followed by a rise in Spike-specific TCR breadth and depth. Just 5 to 7 AZD1222 recipients were seropositive at baseline.

The assay was immunoSEQ multiplex PCR, and TCRdb's table has in-frame clones only and misses some. Of 150,000 to 200,000 clones listed, around 93% are singletons. With respect to this clone: What it recognizes is unknown.

Specimen: peripheral blood, collected on day 0 of AZD1222 vaccination. The sequence derives from an adult in good health.

CDR3 loop: CASKHRNTEAFF. The CDR3 nucleotides are TGCGCCAGCAAACATAGGAACACTGAAGCTTTCTTT. The chain uses TRBV10-2 and TRBJ1-1, with D uncertain. Germline loops: CDR1 WSHSY, CDR2 SAAADI. Trimming took 7 bases from V and 1 from J, leaving 7 bases between them. This CDR3 is built from 12 residues.